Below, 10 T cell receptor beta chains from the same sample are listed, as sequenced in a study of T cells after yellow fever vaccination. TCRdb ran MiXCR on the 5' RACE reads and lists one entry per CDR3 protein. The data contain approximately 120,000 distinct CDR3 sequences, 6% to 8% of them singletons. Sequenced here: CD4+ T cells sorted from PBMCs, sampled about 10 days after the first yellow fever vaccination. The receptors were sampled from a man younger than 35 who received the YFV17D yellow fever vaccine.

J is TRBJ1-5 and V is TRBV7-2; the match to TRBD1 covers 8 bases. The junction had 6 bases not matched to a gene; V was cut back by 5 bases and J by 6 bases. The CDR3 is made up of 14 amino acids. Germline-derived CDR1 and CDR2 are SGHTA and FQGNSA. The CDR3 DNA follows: TGTGCCAGCAGCCCAGGGGGCTTCGGTCAGCCCCAGCATTTT. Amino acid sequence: CASSPGGFGQPQHF.

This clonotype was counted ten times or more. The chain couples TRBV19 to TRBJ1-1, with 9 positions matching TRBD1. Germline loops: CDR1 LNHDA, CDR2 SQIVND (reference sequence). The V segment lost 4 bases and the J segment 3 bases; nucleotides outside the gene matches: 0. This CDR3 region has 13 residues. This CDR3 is CASSRDRDTEAFF. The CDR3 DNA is TGTGCCAGTAGTAGGGACAGGGACACTGAAGCTTTCTTT. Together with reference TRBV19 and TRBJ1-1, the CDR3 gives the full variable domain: DGGITQSPKYLFRKEGQNVTLSCEQNLNHDAMYWYRQDPGQGLRLIYYSQIVNDFQKGDIAEGYSVSREKKESFPLTVTSAQKNPTAFYLCASSRDRDTEAFFGQGTRLTVV.

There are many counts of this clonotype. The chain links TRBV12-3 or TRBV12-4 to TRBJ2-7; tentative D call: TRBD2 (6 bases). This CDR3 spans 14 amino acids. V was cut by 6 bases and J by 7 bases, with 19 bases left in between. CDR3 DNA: TGTGCCAGCAGCCCGGGACTGCAAAAAGGGGAGCAGTACTTC. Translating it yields CASSPGLQKGEQYF.

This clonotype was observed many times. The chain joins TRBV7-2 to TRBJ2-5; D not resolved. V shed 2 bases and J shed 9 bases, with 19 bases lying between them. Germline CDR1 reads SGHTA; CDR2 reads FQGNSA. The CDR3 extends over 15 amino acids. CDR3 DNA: TGTGCCAGCAGCTTAAAATCGTGGGCAGGTGGGGCCCAGTACTTC. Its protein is CASSLKSWAGGAQYF.

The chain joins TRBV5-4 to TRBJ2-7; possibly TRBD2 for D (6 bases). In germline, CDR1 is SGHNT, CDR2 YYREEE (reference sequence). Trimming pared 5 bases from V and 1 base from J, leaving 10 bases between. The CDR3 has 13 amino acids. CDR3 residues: CASRSAGSYEQYV. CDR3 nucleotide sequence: TGTGCCAGCAGGTCCGCGGGGTCCTACGAGCAGTACGTC.

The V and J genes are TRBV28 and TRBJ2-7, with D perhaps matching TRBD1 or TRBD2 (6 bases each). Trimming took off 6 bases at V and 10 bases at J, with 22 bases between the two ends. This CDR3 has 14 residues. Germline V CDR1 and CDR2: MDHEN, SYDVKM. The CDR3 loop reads CASSLGGRVGVQYV. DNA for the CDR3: TGTGCCAGCAGCCTGGGGGGCCGGGTCGGCGTACAGTACGTC.

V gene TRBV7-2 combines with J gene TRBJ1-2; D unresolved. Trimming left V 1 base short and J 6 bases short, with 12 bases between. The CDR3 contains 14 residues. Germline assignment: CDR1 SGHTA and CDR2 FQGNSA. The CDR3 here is CASSLGLGVDGYTF. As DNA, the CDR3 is TGTGCCAGCAGCTTAGGGTTGGGTGTGGATGGCTACACCTTC.

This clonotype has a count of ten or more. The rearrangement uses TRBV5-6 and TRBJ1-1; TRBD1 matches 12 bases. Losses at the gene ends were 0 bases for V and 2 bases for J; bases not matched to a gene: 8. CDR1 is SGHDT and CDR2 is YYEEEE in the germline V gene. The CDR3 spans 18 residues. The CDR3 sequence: CASSLGAGQGAVNTEAFF. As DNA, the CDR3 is TGTGCCAGCAGCTTGGGGGCGGGACAGGGGGCCGTTAACACTGAAGCTTTCTTT.

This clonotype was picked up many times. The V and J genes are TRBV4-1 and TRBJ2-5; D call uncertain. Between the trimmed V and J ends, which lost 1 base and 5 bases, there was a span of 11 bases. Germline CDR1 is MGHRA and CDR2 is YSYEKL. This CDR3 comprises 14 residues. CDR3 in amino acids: CASSQAGGSETQYF. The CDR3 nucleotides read TGCGCCAGCAGCCAAGCTGGCGGTTCGGAGACCCAGTACTTC.

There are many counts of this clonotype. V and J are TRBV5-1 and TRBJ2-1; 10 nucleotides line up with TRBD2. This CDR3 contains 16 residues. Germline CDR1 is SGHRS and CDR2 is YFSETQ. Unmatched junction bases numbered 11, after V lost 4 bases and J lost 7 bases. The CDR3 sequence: CASSTLIAGGWNEQFF. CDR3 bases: TGCGCCAGCAGCACCTTAATAGCGGGGGGATGGAATGAGCAGTTCTTC. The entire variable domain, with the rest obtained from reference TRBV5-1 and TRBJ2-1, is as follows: KAGVTQTPRYLIKTRGQQVTLSCSPISGHRSVSWYQQTPGQGLQFLFEYFSETQRNKGNFPGRFSGRQFSNSRSEMNVSTLELGDSALYLCASSTLIAGGWNEQFFGPGTRLTVL.